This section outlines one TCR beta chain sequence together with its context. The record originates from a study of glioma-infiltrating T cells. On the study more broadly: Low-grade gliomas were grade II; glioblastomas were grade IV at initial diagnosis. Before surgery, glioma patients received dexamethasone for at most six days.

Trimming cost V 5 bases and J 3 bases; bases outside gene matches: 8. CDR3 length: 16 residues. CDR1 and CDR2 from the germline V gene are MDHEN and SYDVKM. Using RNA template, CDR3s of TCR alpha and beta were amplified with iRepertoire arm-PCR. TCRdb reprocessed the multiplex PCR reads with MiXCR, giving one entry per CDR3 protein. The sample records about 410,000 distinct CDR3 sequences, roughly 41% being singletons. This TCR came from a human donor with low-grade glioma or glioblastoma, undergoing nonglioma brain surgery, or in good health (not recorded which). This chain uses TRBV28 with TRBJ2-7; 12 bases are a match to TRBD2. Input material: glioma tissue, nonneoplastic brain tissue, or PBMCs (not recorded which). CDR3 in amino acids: CASSLTSGRFYYEQYF. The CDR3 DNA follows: TGTGCCAGCAGTCTAACTAGCGGGAGGTTCTACTACGAGCAGTACTTC.